The entry below gives a single T cell receptor beta chain sequence along with its context. Its antigen is not known. The CDR3 totals 15 residues. The V gene's germline CDR1 is MNHNY and CDR2 SVGAGI (reference sequence). V was cut by 0 bases and J by 7 bases, with 15 bases left in between. Assay: immunoSEQ multiplex PCR; the TCRdb copy retains only in-frame clones and omits some. The sample lists approximately 3,000 clones, less than 25% occurring once. The data belong to a study of T cell clones after liver transplantation. About the study: Third-party-reactive TCRbeta sequences from pre-transplant mixed lymphocyte reactions served as antigen-independent comparators. Three of the eight recipients were HCV-positive; the rest had non-autoimmune, non-viral transplant indications.

Sequencing of dividing CFSE-low cells from the MLR defined alloreactive TCRbeta sequences. Material: CD4+ T cells from PBMCs cultured with third-party cells. The V and J genes are TRBV6-6 and TRBJ1-1; D is possibly TRBD1 (5 bases). The sequence derives from a human patient who received a liver transplant. T cells may partly derive from the graft donor. CDR3 coding DNA: TGTGCCAGCAGTTACTCAAAATGGGGCGACAGTGAAGCTTTCTTT. As protein: CASSYSKWGDSEAFF.